The rows below give T cell receptor beta chains drawn from one sample of a study of cytomegalovirus exposure and HLA in healthy donors. The assay was immunoSEQ multiplex PCR, and TCRdb's table has in-frame clones only and misses some. This table holds 95,000 to 150,000 clones, about 79% found once. Source material: PBMCs. These receptors were collected from a woman aged 50 to 60 in good health and CMV-seronegative. CDR3s include the opening cysteine and the closing phenylalanine or tryptophan. The order of the fields is V gene, J gene, clone size, D gene, CDR3 DNA, CDR3 protein. The D gene is left open where the match is weak. Where a row states a size, it is once, few, many or the class of an expanded clone; other rows omit it.

TRBV27	TRBJ2-7	NA	NA	TGTGCCAGCAGTTTATCGGCATCGGGAGCCTACGAGCAGTACTTC	CASSLSASGAYEQYF
TRBV4-2	TRBJ2-5	once	TRBD2	TGTGCCAGCAGCCGAGGGACTAGCGGGAGCAACCAAGAGACCCAGTACTTC	CASSRGTSGSNQETQYF
TRBV5-8	TRBJ1-5	NA	TRBD1	TGTGCCAGCCGGACAGGCGGTCAGCCCCAGCATTTT	CASRTGGQPQHF
TRBV10-2	TRBJ2-3	NA	NA	TGCGCCAGCAGAGGCTACGGGATCCTTCCAGATACGCAGTATTTT	CASRGYGILPDTQYF
TRBV7-6	TRBJ2-7	NA	TRBD2	TGTGCCAGCAGCCCTAGCGGGAGGCAACGCGAGCAGTACTTC	CASSPSGRQREQYF
TRBV28	TRBJ2-7	once	NA	TGTGCCAGCAGTTTAAGTTGGTCTAGCGTACACAAGCAGTACTTC	CASSLSWSSVHKQYF
TRBV6-1	TRBJ1-2	NA	TRBD1	TGTGCCAGCAGCCCAGCAGGACAGGGTCTCTATGGCTACACCTTC	CASSPAGQGLYGYTF
TRBV19	TRBJ2-5	NA	NA	TGTGCCAGTAGTATCCAAACAGGGACCCAGTACTTC	CASSIQTGTQYF
TRBV28	TRBJ2-7	NA	NA	TGTGCCAGCAGTTGGGAGGCGGCAGGGACTTTTTCTGAGCAGTACTTC	CASSWEAAGTFSEQYF
TRBV28	TRBJ2-7	NA	NA	TGTGCCAGCAGTTTAGGGGCCGGAAAACTCTACGAGCAGTACTTC	CASSLGAGKLYEQYF
TRBV9	TRBJ2-7	NA	TRBD2	TGTGCCAGCAGCGTAGGGGTCGGGCTAGCGGCCTCCTACGAGCAGTACTTC	CASSVGVGLAASYEQYF
TRBV6-5	TRBJ1-6	NA	NA	TGTGCCAGCAGTTCCGGGACATTCGGTTCACCCCTCCACTTT	CASSSGTFGSPLHF
TRBV30	TRBJ1-5	once	NA	TGTGCCTGGAGTGGCCCAGGGGAGAGTCAGCCCCAGCATTTT	CAWSGPGESQPQHF
TRBV4-3	TRBJ1-2	NA	TRBD1	TGCGCCAGCAGCCAAGCCCCAGGGGACAGCTATGGCTACACCTTC	CASSQAPGDSYGYTF
TRBV5-4	TRBJ1-4	NA	NA	TGTGCCAGCAGCTTGGCAGGGGATGAAAAACTGTTTTTT	CASSLAGDEKLFF